This entry lists 32 T cell receptor beta chains sequenced from one sample in a study of cytomegalovirus exposure and HLA in healthy donors. The PCR ran on 60 Vbeta and 13 Jbeta primers. The method was immunoSEQ multiplex PCR; TCRdb's version includes in-frame clones alone and lacks a portion of them. The sample includes around 120,000 clones, approximately 80% seen only once; the top ten take about 5%. Specimen: PBMCs. Receptors originate from a middle-aged man in good health and CMV-seropositive.

This clone was picked up one time. V is TRBV4-3 and J is TRBJ1-2; 8 bases fit TRBD1. Per germline, CDR1 LGHNA and CDR2 YSLEER. The CDR3 totals 14 residues. With V trimmed by 0 bases and J by 8 bases, 5 bases remained unmatched. This CDR3 reads CASSQDPAGGGYTF. In DNA form, the CDR3 reads TGCGCCAGCAGCCAAGATCCTGCAGGGGGCGGCTACACCTTC.

A single count supports this clone. The J gene is TRBJ2-7, the V gene TRBV5-6, with D maybe TRBD2 (6 bases). The germline V gene encodes CDR1 SGHDT and CDR2 YYEEEE. V was shortened by 3 bases and J by 12 bases, with 22 bases between the two germline ends. This CDR3 region has 14 residues. This CDR3 is CASSSPFGSQTRYF. DNA for the CDR3: TGTGCCAGCAGCTCCCCCTTCGGGAGTCAAACCCGGTACTTC.

This chain joins TRBV5-4 and TRBJ2-5; 10 bases are shared with TRBD2. The J call may not be correct, given that the DNA end is closer to TRBJ2-7. This CDR3 comprises 15 residues. Germline-derived CDR1 and CDR2 are SGHNT and YYREEE (reference sequence). CDR3 DNA: TGTGCCAGCAGTTCTCCGGGACTAGCGTATGGCGAGCAGTACTTC. Protein: CASSSPGLAYGEQYF.

J is TRBJ1-6 and V is TRBV4-1, with 9 bases lining up with TRBD1. V shed 3 bases, J shed 2 bases, and the junction held 5 bases outside the gene matches. This CDR3 comprises 17 residues. Germline assignment: CDR1 MGHRA and CDR2 YSYEKL. CDR3 amino acids: CASSQGQGRTYNSPLHF. The DNA for the CDR3 is TGCGCCAGCAGCCAGGGACAGGGTAGGACCTATAATTCACCCCTCCACTTT.

The chain links TRBV5-1 to TRBJ2-1, with a weak D call TRBD2 (6 bases). The V end lost 3 bases, the J end lost 6 bases, and 7 bases lay between the germline ends. The germline gives CDR1 SGHRS, CDR2 YFSETQ. The CDR3 has 12 residues. The CDR3 nucleotides read TGCGCCAGCAGCTCCGGGGGCAATGAGCAGTTCTTC. Translated, it gives CASSSGGNEQFF.

The chain uses TRBV7-9 and TRBJ2-7; no clear D. Germline CDR1 SEHNR, CDR2 FQNEAQ (reference sequence). The CDR3 extends over 14 amino acids. V was clipped by 1 base and J by 4 bases, with 11 bases between them. CDR3 coding DNA: TGTGCCAGCAGCTTAGACTACATTACTTACGAGCAGTACTTC. This encodes CASSLDYITYEQYF. The full variable domain, rest sourced from reference TRBV7-9 and TRBJ2-7, is DTGVSQNPRHKITKRGQNVTFRCDPISEHNRLYWYRQTLGQGPEFLTYFQNEAQLEKSRLLSDRFSAERPKGSFSTLEIQRTEQGDSAMYLCASSLDYITYEQYFGPGTRLTVT.

Points on this clone: Different DNA sequences within this sample yield the same CDR3. CDR3 in DNA: TGTGCCAGCAGTTACTCGTCAGGGGAAGCTTTCTTT. Amino acid sequence: CASSYSSGEAFF. The V and J genes are TRBV6-6 and TRBJ1-1, with D possibly being TRBD1 (5 bases). This CDR3 contains 12 residues. V was pared by 0 bases and J by 8 bases, with 7 bases between. CDR1 and CDR2 from the germline V gene are MNHNY and SVGAGI (reference sequence).

This clone was seen only a few times. The rearrangement links TRBV28 to TRBJ1-1; a weak D match, TRBD1 (6 bases). Germline V gene sequence: CDR1 MDHEN, CDR2 SYDVKM. The CDR3 is made up of 14 amino acids. With 6 bases removed from V and 4 bases from J, the gap between germline ends came to 15 bases. CDR3 bases: TGTGCCAGCAGAAATACAGGGATAGGCACTGAAGCTTTCTTT. Its protein product is CASRNTGIGTEAFF.

The genes are TRBV30 and TRBJ1-2; 7 positions match TRBD1. The CDR3 contains 15 residues. The V gene end was trimmed by 3 bases and the J gene end by 2 bases; junction bases not matched to a gene: 9. Germline CDR1 GTSNPN, CDR2 SVGIG (reference sequence). CDR3 protein: CAWRGRTGLNYGYTF. The CDR3 DNA sequence: TGTGCCTGGAGGGGTAGGACAGGACTGAACTATGGCTACACCTTC.

V gene TRBV5-1 combines with J gene TRBJ2-1, with 9 positions matching TRBD1. V trimming: 4 bases; J trimming: 1 base; junction bases outside the gene matches: 3. Germline CDR1 and CDR2: SGHRS and YFSETQ. This CDR3 is built from 15 residues. The CDR3 sequence: CASSRQGDSYNEQFF. DNA of the CDR3: TGCGCCAGCAGCCGACAGGGGGATTCCTACAATGAGCAGTTCTTC.

Details on this clone: The junction does not match germline at one end; this may be a read error. The V and J genes are TRBV7-2 and TRBJ2-7; possibly TRBD1 for D (6 bases). Per germline, CDR1 SGHTA and CDR2 FQGNSA. The CDR3 contains 14 residues. The chain's CDR3 is CAGSLVTGPLEQYF. CDR3 coding DNA: TGTGCCGGCAGCTTAGTTACAGGGCCCTTGGAGCAGTACTTC.

The chain is built from TRBV19 and TRBJ1-2; 10 bases match TRBD1. Germline values: CDR1 LNHDA, CDR2 SQIVND (reference sequence). The CDR3 spans 16 residues. J was trimmed by 4 bases and V by 6 bases; bases with no gene match: 11. CDR3 sequence reads: CASSKLTGGVIYGYTF. In DNA, the CDR3 is TGTGCCAGTAGCAAACTGACAGGGGGCGTAATCTATGGCTACACCTTC.

This rearrangement joins TRBV5-4 to TRBJ1-4; 9 bases are shared with TRBD1. V gave up 4 bases and J gave up 10 bases; unmatched junction bases: 8. Germline V gives CDR1 SGHNT, CDR2 YYREEE (reference sequence). This CDR3 comprises 14 residues. The CDR3 region is CASSLDSTGGKLFF. The CDR3 DNA follows: TGTGCCAGCAGCCTTGATTCGACAGGGGGAAAACTGTTTTTT.

The V call is TRBV29-1, the J call TRBJ1-1; a weak D match, TRBD1 (6 bases). Trimming stripped 6 bases from V and 7 bases from J, with 15 bases between. In germline, CDR1 is SQVTM, CDR2 ANQGSEA. This CDR3 has 12 amino acids. CDR3 DNA sequence: TGCAGCGTCTTATCAACAGGGATTGAAGCTTTCTTT. It specifies CSVLSTGIEAFF. Combining the CDR3 with reference TRBV29-1 and TRBJ1-1 gives the whole variable domain SAVISQKPSRDICQRGTSLTIQCQVDSQVTMMFWYRQQPGQSLTLIATANQGSEATYESGFVIDKFPISRPNLTFSTLTVSNMSPEDSSIYLCSVLSTGIEAFFGQGTRLTVV.

This chain links TRBV7-8 with TRBJ1-1; D may be TRBD1 (5 bases). The germline V and J ends were trimmed by 5 bases and 7 bases, with 14 bases remaining between them. Germline-derived CDR1 and CDR2 are SGHVS and FQNEAQ. The CDR3 consists of 13 residues. Written as DNA, the CDR3 is TGTGCCAGCAGCCCCCGGGTGGGGCGTGAAGCTTTCTTT. It codes for CASSPRVGREAFF.

V gene TRBV12-5 combines with J gene TRBJ2-5; D perhaps matches TRBD2 (5 bases). The germline CDR1 and CDR2 sequences are LGHNT and FRNRAP. Between the trimmed V and J ends, which lost 1 base and 5 bases, there was a span of 14 bases. The CDR3 contains 15 residues. CDR3 bases: TGTGCTAGTGGTTTGGCAGCGGCGTTACAGGAGACCCAGTACTTC. It is translated as CASGLAAALQETQYF.

The chain is built from TRBV5-8 and TRBJ1-5; D remains ambiguous. With 0 bases removed from V and 5 bases from J, the gap between germline ends came to 12 bases. CDR1 and CDR2 from the germline V gene are SGHTS and YDEGEE. The CDR3 extends over 15 amino acids. The CDR3 DNA follows: TGTGCCAGCAGCTTGGAGACGGGTTGGGATCAGCCCCAGCATTTT. Translating gives CASSLETGWDQPQHF. Supplemented by reference TRBV5-8 and TRBJ1-5, the full variable domain reads EAGVTQSPTHLIKTRGQQATLRCSPISGHTSVYWYQQALGLGLQFLLWYDEGEERNRGNFPPRFSGRQFPNYSSELNVNALELEDSALYLCASSLETGWDQPQHFGDGTRLSIL.

The chain couples TRBV5-1 to TRBJ2-3; TRBD2 is a possible D gene (6 bases). Trimming stripped 4 bases from V and 2 bases from J, with 14 bases between. The CDR3 has 15 amino acids. Germline loops: CDR1 SGHRS, CDR2 YFSETQ. This chain's CDR3 is CASSPTGGLTDTQYF. Written as DNA, the CDR3 is TGCGCCAGCAGCCCTACCGGGGGACTCACAGATACGCAGTATTTT.

This clone was found once. CDR3: CSAIQDYEQYF. The CDR3 DNA is TGCAGTGCTATTCAGGACTACGAGCAGTACTTC. This sequence joins TRBV20-1 and TRBJ2-7; D is undetermined. Trimming cost V 4 bases and J 3 bases, with 7 bases left between them. CDR3 length: 11 amino acids. CDR1 and CDR2 (germline): DFQATT, SNEGSKA (reference sequence).

In its sample, this clone was seen a few times. The rearrangement links TRBV5-1 to TRBJ1-1; D possibly corresponds to TRBD1 (6 bases). V was trimmed by 3 bases and J by 9 bases, leaving 15 bases between them. The CDR3 has 13 residues. Germline CDR1 is SGHRS and CDR2 is YFSETQ. As DNA, the CDR3 is TGCGCCAGCAGCTCCTGGGACATCCAGCAAGCTTTCTTT. Encoded protein: CASSSWDIQQAFF.

V gene TRBV5-8 combines with J gene TRBJ1-5; D possibly corresponds to TRBD1 (6 bases). V lost 4 bases and J lost 5, with 16 bases in between. Germline V gene sequence: CDR1 SGHTS, CDR2 YDEGEE. CDR3 length: 15 residues. CDR3 DNA sequence: TGTGCCAGCAGCCAAACCGGGACACCTTATCAGCCCCAGCATTTT. It translates to CASSQTGTPYQPQHF.

The chain uses TRBV27 and TRBJ2-7; 7 bases align to TRBD2. J gave up 1 base and V 6 bases, and 3 bases lay outside the gene matches. The CDR3 has 13 amino acids. CDR1 and CDR2 (germline): MNHEY, SMNVEV (reference sequence). CDR3 coding DNA: TGTGCCAGCAGGAGGACTAGTTCCTACGAGCAGTACTTC. This encodes CASRRTSSYEQYF.

This rearrangement joins TRBV28 to TRBJ1-3; maybe TRBD1 (6 bases). The germline CDR1 and CDR2 sequences are MDHEN and SYDVKM. The CDR3 spans 15 residues. V was trimmed by 2 bases and J by 2 bases, leaving 10 bases between them. CDR3 DNA sequence: TGTGCCAGCAGTTTACTAACAGGGACTGGAAACACCATATATTTT. It translates to CASSLLTGTGNTIYF.

This sequence joins TRBV5-1 and TRBJ2-7, with no clear D. Germline CDR1 reads SGHRS; CDR2 reads YFSETQ. The CDR3 loop spans 15 amino acids. Trimming shortened V by 0 bases and J by 4 bases, and 14 bases separated the two germline ends. Here the CDR3 DNA reads TGCGCCAGCAGCTTGGGCGCCGAGCCGGAGTACGAGCAGTACTTC. Amino acids: CASSLGAEPEYEQYF.

This clone is a singleton in its sample. The chain is built from TRBV5-5 and TRBJ1-1; tentative D call: TRBD1 (5 bases). The V and J ends lost 1 base and 4 bases respectively, with 17 bases between them. This CDR3 is built from 16 residues. Germline V gene sequence: CDR1 SGHKS, CDR2 YYEKEE (reference sequence). The CDR3 protein is CASSLRTSGGGTEAFF. The CDR3 DNA reads as TGTGCCAGCAGCTTGAGGACCTCCGGGGGAGGCACTGAAGCTTTCTTT.

The chain uses TRBV5-4 and TRBJ2-1; 7 positions agree with TRBD1. Trimming removed 3 bases from V and 8 bases from J; junction bases left unmatched: 5. Germline-derived CDR1 and CDR2 are SGHNT and YYREEE (reference sequence). The CDR3 loop spans 13 amino acids. CDR3 DNA sequence: TGTGCCAGCAGCTCCAGGGGGTTAGATGAGCAGTTCTTC. Translated, it gives CASSSRGLDEQFF. Together with reference TRBV5-4 and TRBJ2-1, the CDR3 gives the full variable domain: ETGVTQSPTHLIKTRGQQVTLRCSSQSGHNTVSWYQQALGQGPQFIFQYYREEENGRGNFPPRFSGLQFPNYSSELNVNALELDDSALYLCASSSRGLDEQFFGPGTRLTVL.

The chain has TRBV12-5 and TRBJ2-7; D is possibly TRBD2 (6 bases). Germline CDR1 and CDR2: LGHNT and FRNRAP. The CDR3 contains 17 residues. Trimming removed 4 bases at V and 0 bases at J, with 19 bases between. The CDR3 DNA follows: TGTGCTAGTGGTTACCGGCGGGGCGCGGGGTCCTCCTACGAGCAGTACTTC. Its protein product is CASGYRRGAGSSYEQYF. Full variable domain (outside the CDR3, taken from reference TRBV12-5 and TRBJ2-7): DARVTQTPRHKVTEMGQEVTMRCQPILGHNTVFWYRQTMMQGLELLAYFRNRAPLDDSGMPKDRFSAEMPDATLATLKIQPSEPRDSAVYFCASGYRRGAGSSYEQYFGPGTRLTVT.

This rearrangement joins TRBV5-4 to TRBJ2-1; 12 bases fit TRBD2. Per the germline V gene, CDR1 is SGHNT and CDR2 is YYREEE (reference sequence). V gave up 4 bases and J gave up 3 bases; unmatched junction bases: 2. The CDR3 contains 15 residues. CDR3 nucleotide sequence: TGTGCCAGCAGCGGGGGACTAGCGGGCTACAATGAGCAGTTCTTC. This codes for CASSGGLAGYNEQFF.

V gene TRBV9 combines with J gene TRBJ1-1; 8 positions match TRBD1. With 0 bases clipped from V and 3 bases from J, the junction kept 4 bases outside the gene matches. The CDR3 totals 15 residues. Germline CDR1 and CDR2: SGDLS and YYNGEE. The CDR3 sequence: CASSVEVGQDTEAFF. CDR3 nucleotide sequence: TGTGCCAGCAGCGTAGAGGTGGGACAGGACACTGAAGCTTTCTTT.

The CDR3, as DNA: TGTGCCAGCAGTTTTAGCGGGAGGATGGATACGCAGTATTTT. Translated, it gives CASSFSGRMDTQYF. V and J are TRBV2 and TRBJ2-3; 10 nucleotides line up with TRBD2. The CDR3 is 14 residues long. Germline V CDR1 and CDR2: SNHLY, FYNNEI. V dropped 5 bases and J dropped 6; count of bases not matched to a gene: 5. Using reference TRBV2 and TRBJ2-3 for the parts outside the CDR3, the full variable domain is EPEVTQTPSHQVTQMGQEVILRCVPISNHLYFYWYRQILGQKVEFLVSFYNNEISEKSEIFDDQFSVERPDGSNFTLKIRSTKLEDSAMYFCASSFSGRMDTQYFGPGTRLTVL.

The J gene is TRBJ2-3, the V gene TRBV30; D unresolved. The CDR3 length is 12 residues. Trimming removed 4 bases from V and 3 bases from J, with 8 bases in between. CDR1 and CDR2 from the germline V gene are GTSNPN and SVGIG (reference sequence). CDR3 nucleotides: TGTGCCTGGAACTCCGGGACAGATACGCAGTATTTT. It translates to CAWNSGTDTQYF.

J is TRBJ2-6 and V is TRBV5-1; 7 positions match TRBD1. Germline assignment: CDR1 SGHRS and CDR2 YFSETQ. V lost 5 bases to trimming and J lost 0 bases; unmatched junction nucleotides: 14. This CDR3 is 19 amino acids long. CDR3 amino acids: CASRQKTGTEGSGANVLTF. The CDR3 DNA reads TGCGCCAGCAGGCAGAAAACCGGGACAGAGGGCTCTGGGGCCAACGTCCTGACTTTC.